This T cell receptor (beta chain) was sequenced during a study of blood T cells in healthy people across ages. The junction had 2 bases not matched to a gene; V was cut back by 3 bases and J by 2 bases. CDR3 length equals 16 residues. Germline CDR1 SGHDN, CDR2 FVKESK. Combining a sample-barcoded 5' primer with a J-beta primer mix, a second PCR ran for 7 to 11 cycles. TCRdb itself ran the 5' RACE reads through MiXCR, one entry per CDR3 protein. The data show more than 700,000 distinct CDR3 sequences, approximately 55% seen once. Sequencing input: blood. V and J are TRBV14 and TRBJ2-2; TRBD2 matches 11 bases. This receptor was identified in an elderly man in good health. DNA for the CDR3: TGTGCCAGCAGCCAGGGACTAGCGGAAAACACCGGGGAGCTGTTTTTT. It is translated as CASSQGLAENTGELFF. The full variable domain, rest sourced from reference TRBV14 and TRBJ2-2, is EAGVTQFPSHSVIEKGQTVTLRCDPISGHDNLYWYRRVMGKEIKFLLHFVKESKQDESGMPNNRFLAERTGGTYSTLKVQPAELEDSGVYFCASSQGLAENTGELFFGEGSRLTVL.